Shown below are 8 T cell receptor beta chains from a single sample sequenced in a study of blood T cells in healthy people across ages. Combining a sample-barcoded 5' primer with a J-beta primer mix, a second PCR ran for roughly 6 to 12 cycles. TCRdb fed the 5' RACE reads into MiXCR, producing one record per CDR3 protein. The repertoire holds 720,000 or so distinct CDR3 sequences, around two fifths seen once, with around 30% in the top ten. Specimen: blood. Receptor source: a man older than 75 in good health.

V gene TRBV28 combines with J gene TRBJ2-1; 10 nucleotides match TRBD2. CDR1 is MDHEN, CDR2 SYDVKM, per germline. CDR3 length: 19 amino acids. J gave up 5 bases and V 5 bases, and 18 bases lay outside the gene matches. CDR3 protein: CASSNGNDPGLAENNEQFF. For the CDR3, the DNA is TGTGCCAGCAGTAACGGCAACGACCCAGGACTAGCGGAGAACAATGAGCAGTTCTTC.

This clonotype has just a few counts. The chain has TRBV6-6 and TRBJ2-3, with 7 nucleotides matching TRBD2. This CDR3 is 15 amino acids long. The ends lost 6 bases at V and 4 bases at J; junction bases unmatched: 10. Per germline, CDR1 MNHNY and CDR2 SVGAGI (reference sequence). The DNA for the CDR3 is TGTGCCAGCAGACCTCCGATCAGCGGGGCAGATACGCAGTATTTT. Translating it yields CASRPPISGADTQYF.

This clonotype came up many times. Compared with germline, one end of the junction differs, possibly owing to a read error. V is TRBV5-1 and J is TRBJ2-5; D is ambiguous. The V gene's germline CDR1 is SGHRS and CDR2 YFSETQ. This CDR3 spans 11 amino acids. CDR3 coding DNA: TGTGCCAGCAGCTTAGAAGAGACCCAGTACTTC. This encodes CASSLEETQYF.

This clonotype was seen only a few times. This chain uses TRBV5-1 with TRBJ2-1; TRBD2 aligns across 7 bases. With 0 bases clipped from V and 8 bases from J, the junction kept 14 bases outside the gene matches. Per germline, CDR1 SGHRS and CDR2 YFSETQ. The CDR3 is 17 amino acids. The CDR3 sequence: CASSLAASGPARDEQFF. DNA for the CDR3: TGCGCCAGCAGCTTGGCGGCTAGCGGTCCCGCTCGGGATGAGCAGTTCTTC.

The chain has TRBV10-2 and TRBJ2-1; D uncertain. The assigned J gene may be wrong: the sequence end matches TRBJ2-7 better. This CDR3 is 16 amino acids long. Germline CDR1 reads WSHSY; CDR2 reads SAAADI. CDR3: CASSESNAFSYNEQYF. The CDR3 bases are TGCGCCAGCAGTGAGAGTAACGCATTCTCCTACAATGAGCAGTACTTC.

This clonotype occurred many times. The chain combines TRBV12-3 or TRBV12-4 with TRBJ2-3, with D tentatively TRBD2 (7 bases). This CDR3 contains 15 residues. V gave up 3 bases and J gave up 4 bases, with 14 bases separating them. The CDR3, as DNA: TGTGCCAGCAGTTTGGGTGGGGGGGGCGCAGATACGCAGTATTTT. This translates into CASSLGGGGADTQYF.

This clonotype was found many times. V usage is TRBV29-1 and J usage is TRBJ2-1; D unresolved. Germline values: CDR1 SQVTM, CDR2 ANQGSEA. The V end lost 2 bases, the J end lost 0 bases, and 11 bases lay between the germline ends. The CDR3 is made up of 15 amino acids. The CDR3 nucleotides are TGCAGCGTTGAATGGCGGATCAGCTCCTACAATGAGCAGTTCTTC. It codes for CSVEWRISSYNEQFF.

This sequence joins TRBV7-2 and TRBJ2-1, with 7 bases identical to TRBD2. J gave up 7 bases and V 3 bases, and 3 bases lay outside the gene matches. Germline V lookup: CDR1 SGHTA, CDR2 FQGNSA. This CDR3 region has 13 residues. The CDR3 spells CASSFWGGNEQFF. CDR3 DNA sequence: TGTGCCAGCAGCTTTTGGGGAGGGAATGAGCAGTTCTTC.